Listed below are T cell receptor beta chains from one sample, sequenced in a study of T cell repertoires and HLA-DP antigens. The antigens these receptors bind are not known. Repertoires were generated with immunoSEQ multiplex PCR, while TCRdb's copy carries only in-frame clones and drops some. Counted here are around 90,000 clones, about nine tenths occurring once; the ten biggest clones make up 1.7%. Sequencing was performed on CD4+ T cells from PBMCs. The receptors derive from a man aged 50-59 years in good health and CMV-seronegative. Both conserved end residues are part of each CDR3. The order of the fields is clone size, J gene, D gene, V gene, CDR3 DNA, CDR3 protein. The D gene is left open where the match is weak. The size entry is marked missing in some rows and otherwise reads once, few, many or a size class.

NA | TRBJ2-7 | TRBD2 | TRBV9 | TGTGCCAGCAGCACTTCCGGGACTACCGGCGAGCAGTACTTC | CASSTSGTTGEQYF
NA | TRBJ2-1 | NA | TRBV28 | TGTGCCAGCAAGTGGCAGAATTCCTACAATGAGCAGTTCTTC | CASKWQNSYNEQFF
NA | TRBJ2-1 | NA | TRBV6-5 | TGTGCCAGCAGTTACGAAATTACTGGCTACAATGAGCAGTTCTTC | CASSYEITGYNEQFF
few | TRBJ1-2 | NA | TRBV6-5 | TGTGCCAGCAGTTACACGGGGGTACTCTATGGCTACACCTTC | CASSYTGVLYGYTF
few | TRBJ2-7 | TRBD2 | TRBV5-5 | TGTGCCAGCAGCCCGGGAGGGTGGACCTACGAGCAGTACTTC | CASSPGGWTYEQYF
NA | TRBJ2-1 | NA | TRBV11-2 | TGTGCCAGCAGCGCGAGCACTGAGCAGTTCTTC | CASSASTEQFF
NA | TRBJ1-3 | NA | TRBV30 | TGTGCCTGGACCCAACAAGGGGGCTCTGGAAACACCATATATTTT | CAWTQQGGSGNTIYF
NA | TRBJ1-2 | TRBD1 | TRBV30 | TGTGCCTGCCTCGGGACAGGGGGCGGGGGCTACACCTTC | CACLGTGGGGYTF
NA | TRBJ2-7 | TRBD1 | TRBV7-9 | TGTGCCAGCAGCTTAGACGGGACAGGGGTCTACGAGCAGTACTTC | CASSLDGTGVYEQYF
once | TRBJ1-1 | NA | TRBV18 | TGTGCCAGCTCACTATCCGGGACAAGGAACACTGAAGCTTTCTTT | CASSLSGTRNTEAFF
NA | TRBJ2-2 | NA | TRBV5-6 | TGTGCCAGCAGCTTCGTGGGGGGCGCCGGCACCGGGGAGCTGTTTTTT | CASSFVGGAGTGELFF
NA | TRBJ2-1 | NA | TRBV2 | TGTGCCAGCACTAAAACCGGGACCCAAGCCAATGAGCAGTTCTTC | CASTKTGTQANEQFF
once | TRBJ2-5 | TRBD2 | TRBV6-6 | TGTGCCAGCAGTTACGATAGCGGGCGGGAGACCCAGTACTTC | CASSYDSGRETQYF
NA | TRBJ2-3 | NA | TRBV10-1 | TGCGCCAGCAGTGAGGACGAACCCACCCGGACAGATACGCAGTATTTT | CASSEDEPTRTDTQYF
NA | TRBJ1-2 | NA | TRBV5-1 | TGCGCCAGCAGCTTGGCCGCAGAAGTTTATGGCTACACCTTC | CASSLAAEVYGYTF
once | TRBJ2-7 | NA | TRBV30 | TGTGCCTGGGGGGGGACCTACGAGCAGTACTTC | CAWGGTYEQYF
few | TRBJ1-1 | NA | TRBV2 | TGTGCCAGCAGTCGGCCGAACACTGAAGCTTTCTTT | CASSRPNTEAFF
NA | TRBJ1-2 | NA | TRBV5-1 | TGCGCCAGCAGCTTGGGAGGTAGGAGCTATGGCTACACCTTC | CASSLGGRSYGYTF
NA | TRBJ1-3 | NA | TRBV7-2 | TGTGCCAGCAGCCGTAACTCTGGAAACACCATATATTTT | CASSRNSGNTIYF
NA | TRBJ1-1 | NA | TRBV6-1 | TGTGCCAGCAGTGAAGCGTCCTCCGGGACCGATGAAGCTTTCTTT | CASSEASSGTDEAFF
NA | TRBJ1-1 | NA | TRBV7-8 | TGTGCCAGCAGACTAGAGACAGGAACTACGAACACTGAAGCTTTCTTT | CASRLETGTTNTEAFF
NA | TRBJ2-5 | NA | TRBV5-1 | TGCGCCAGCAGCCTCGAGGGGGGCTCGGAGACCCAGTACTTC | CASSLEGGSETQYF
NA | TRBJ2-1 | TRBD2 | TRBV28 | TGTGCCAGCAGTTTATTTTCCGGACTAGCGGGAGCCAATGAGCAGTTCTTC | CASSLFSGLAGANEQFF
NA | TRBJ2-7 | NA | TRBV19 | TGTGCCAGTAGTATAGGTGGCACACCTCCCGCCGAGCAGTACTTC | CASSIGGTPPAEQYF
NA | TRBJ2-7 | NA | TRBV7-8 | TGTGCCAGCAGCCCTCTGGGGGGCGGTAGCTCCTACGAGCAGTACTTC | CASSPLGGGSSYEQYF
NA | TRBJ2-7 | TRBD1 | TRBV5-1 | TGCGCCAGCAGCTTGGGGGGACAGGGCTACGAGCAGTACTTC | CASSLGGQGYEQYF
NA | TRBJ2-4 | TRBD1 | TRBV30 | TGTGCCTGGAATCAACTTCCGGGACAGGGCCCCTTAGGGGGCCCCCCCAAAAACATTCAGTACTTC | CAWNQLPGQGPLGGPPKNIQYF
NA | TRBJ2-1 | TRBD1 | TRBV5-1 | TGCGCCAGCAGCTTGTCTGGACAGGTGGAAAATGAGCAGTTCTTC | CASSLSGQVENEQFF
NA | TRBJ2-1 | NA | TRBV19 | TGTGCCAGTATCAGGAACGTTAACTCCTACAATGAGCAGTTCTTC | CASIRNVNSYNEQFF
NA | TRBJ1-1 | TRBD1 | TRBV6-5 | TGTGCCAGCAGCCCCGTCGGGACAGGGCAAACTGAAGCTTTCTTT | CASSPVGTGQTEAFF
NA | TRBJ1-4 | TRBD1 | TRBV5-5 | TGTGCCAGCAGCGGGGCCGGGACAGGGAAGGTTCGGCTGTTTTTT | CASSGAGTGKVRLFF
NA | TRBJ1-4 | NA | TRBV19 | TGTGCCAGTAGTTGGGGCAGCCCTAATGAAAAACTGTTTTTT | CASSWGSPNEKLFF
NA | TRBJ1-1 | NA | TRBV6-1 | TGTGCCAGCAGTGAGGGGGTTCCGGGTGCTGAAGCTTTCTTT | CASSEGVPGAEAFF
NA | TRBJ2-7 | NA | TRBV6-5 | TGTGCCAGCAGTTACTCGGGCAATCTTGGAGAGCAGTACTTC | CASSYSGNLGEQYF
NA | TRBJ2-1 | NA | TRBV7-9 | TGTGCCAGCAGCTTAGTTCATCCTGCAGGGATCGATGAGCAGTTCTTC | CASSLVHPAGIDEQFF
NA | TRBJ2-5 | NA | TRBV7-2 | TGTGCCAGCAGCTTAGAGCCTACTAGTGAAGAGACCCAGTACTTC | CASSLEPTSEETQYF
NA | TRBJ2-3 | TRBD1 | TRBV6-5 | TGTGCCAGTAGGCCCGGGACAGGGCCAGATACGCAGTATTTT | CASRPGTGPDTQYF
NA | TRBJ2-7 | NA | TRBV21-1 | TGTGCCAGCAGCACCAGCCTTGTAGGGGCAAGTGGAGGGTACGAGCAGTACTTC | CASSTSLVGASGGYEQYF
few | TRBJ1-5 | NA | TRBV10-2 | TGCGCCAGCAGCGATCTCGGGGGGAATCAGCCCCAGCATTTT | CASSDLGGNQPQHF
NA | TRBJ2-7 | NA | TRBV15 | TGTGCCACCAGCAGAGGGGCGACAGCTTACGAGCAGTACTTC | CATSRGATAYEQYF